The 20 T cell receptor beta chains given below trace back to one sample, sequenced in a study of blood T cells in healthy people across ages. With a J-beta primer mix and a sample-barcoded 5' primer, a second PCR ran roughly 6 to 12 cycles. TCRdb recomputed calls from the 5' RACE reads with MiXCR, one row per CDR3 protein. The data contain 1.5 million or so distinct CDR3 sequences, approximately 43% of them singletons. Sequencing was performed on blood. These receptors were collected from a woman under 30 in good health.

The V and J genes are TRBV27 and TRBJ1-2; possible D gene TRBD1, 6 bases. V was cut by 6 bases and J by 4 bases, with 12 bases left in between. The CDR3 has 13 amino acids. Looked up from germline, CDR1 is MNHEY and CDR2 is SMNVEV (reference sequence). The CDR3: CASSKGQSYGYTF. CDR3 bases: TGTGCCAGCAGCAAAGGACAGTCCTATGGCTACACCTTC.

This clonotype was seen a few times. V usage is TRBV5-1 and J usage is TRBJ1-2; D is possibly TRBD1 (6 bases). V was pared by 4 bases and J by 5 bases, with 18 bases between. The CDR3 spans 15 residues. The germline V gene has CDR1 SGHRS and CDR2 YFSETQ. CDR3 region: CASSDTRQEEYGYTF. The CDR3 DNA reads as TGCGCCAGCAGCGACACCCGACAGGAAGAATATGGCTACACCTTC.

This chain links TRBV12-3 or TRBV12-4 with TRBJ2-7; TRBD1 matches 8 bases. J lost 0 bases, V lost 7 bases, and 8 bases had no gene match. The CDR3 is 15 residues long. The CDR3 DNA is TGTGCCAGCACCCAAAGCAGGGGGCCCTCCTACGAGCAGTACTTC. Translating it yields CASTQSRGPSYEQYF.

The CDR3 region has the DNA TGTGCCAGCTCAAGGTGGTCCTACGAGCAGTACTTC. This sequence encodes CASSRWSYEQYF. The chain recombines TRBV28 with TRBJ2-7; D not resolved. CDR1 is MDHEN and CDR2 is SYDVKM in the germline V gene. The CDR3 is made up of 12 amino acids. Deletions cut 8 bases from V and 1 base from J, with 9 bases between.

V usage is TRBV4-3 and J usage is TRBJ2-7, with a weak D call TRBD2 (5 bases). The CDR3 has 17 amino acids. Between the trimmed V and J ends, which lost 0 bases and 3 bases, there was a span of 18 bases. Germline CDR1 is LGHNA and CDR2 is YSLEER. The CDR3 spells CASSQESRGSLIYEQYF. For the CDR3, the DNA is TGCGCCAGCAGCCAAGAGAGTCGAGGGTCCCTTATCTACGAGCAGTACTTC.

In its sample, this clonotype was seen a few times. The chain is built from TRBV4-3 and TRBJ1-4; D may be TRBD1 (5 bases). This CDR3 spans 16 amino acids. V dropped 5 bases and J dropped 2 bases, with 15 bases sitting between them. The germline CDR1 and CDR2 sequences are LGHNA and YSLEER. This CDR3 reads CASSSSSAGTNEKLFF. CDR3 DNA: TGCGCCAGCAGCTCCTCCTCGGCAGGGACTAATGAAAAACTGTTTTTT.

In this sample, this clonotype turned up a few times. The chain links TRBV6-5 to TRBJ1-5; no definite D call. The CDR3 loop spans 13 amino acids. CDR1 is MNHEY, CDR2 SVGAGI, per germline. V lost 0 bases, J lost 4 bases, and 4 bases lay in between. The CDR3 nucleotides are TGTGCCAGCAGTTACTCGTGGAATCAGCCCCAGCATTTT. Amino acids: CASSYSWNQPQHF.

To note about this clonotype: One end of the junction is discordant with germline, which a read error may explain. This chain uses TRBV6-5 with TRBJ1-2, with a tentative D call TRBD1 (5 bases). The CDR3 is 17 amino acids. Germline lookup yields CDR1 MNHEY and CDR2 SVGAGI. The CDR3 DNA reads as TGTGCCAGCAGTTACTCGATGACTGGGGCTCTTAACCATGGCTACACCTTC. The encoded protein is CASSYSMTGALNHGYTF.

CDR3 loop: CASRLGGVNYGYTF. The CDR3 nucleotides are TGTGCCAGCAGGCTAGGGGGAGTTAACTATGGCTACACCTTC. This sequence joins TRBV7-2 and TRBJ1-2; D perhaps matches TRBD1 (6 bases). V was clipped by 6 bases and J by 1 base, with 12 bases between them. The CDR3 length is 14 residues. Germline CDR1 reads SGHTA; CDR2 reads FQGNSA.

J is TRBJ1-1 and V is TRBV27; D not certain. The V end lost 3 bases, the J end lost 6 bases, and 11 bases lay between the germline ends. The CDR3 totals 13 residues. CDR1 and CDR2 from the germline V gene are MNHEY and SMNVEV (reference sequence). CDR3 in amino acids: CASSLFRGAEAFF. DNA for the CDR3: TGTGCCAGCAGTTTGTTCCGCGGCGCTGAAGCTTTCTTT.

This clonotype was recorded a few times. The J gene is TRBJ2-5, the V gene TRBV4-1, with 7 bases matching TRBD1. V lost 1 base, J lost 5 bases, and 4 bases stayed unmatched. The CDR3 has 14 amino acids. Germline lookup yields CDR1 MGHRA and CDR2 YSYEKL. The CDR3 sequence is CASSQAGTVETQYF. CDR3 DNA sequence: TGCGCCAGCAGCCAAGCCGGGACAGTCGAGACCCAGTACTTC.

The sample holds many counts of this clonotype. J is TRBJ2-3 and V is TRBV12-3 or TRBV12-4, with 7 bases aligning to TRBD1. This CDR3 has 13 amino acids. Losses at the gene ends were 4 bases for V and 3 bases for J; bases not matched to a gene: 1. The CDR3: CASSSGQTDTQYF. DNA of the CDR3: TGTGCCAGCAGTTCGGGACAGACAGATACGCAGTATTTT.

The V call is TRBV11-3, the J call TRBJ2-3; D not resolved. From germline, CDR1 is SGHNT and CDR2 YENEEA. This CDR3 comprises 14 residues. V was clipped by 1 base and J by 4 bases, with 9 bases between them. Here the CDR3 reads CASSLGRFADTQYF. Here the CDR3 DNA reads TGTGCCAGCAGCTTAGGAAGGTTCGCAGATACGCAGTATTTT.

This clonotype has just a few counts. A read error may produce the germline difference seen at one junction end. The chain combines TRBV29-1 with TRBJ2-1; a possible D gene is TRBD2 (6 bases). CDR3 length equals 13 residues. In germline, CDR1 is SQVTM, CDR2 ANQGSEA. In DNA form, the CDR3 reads TGCAACGTTGCTGTCGGGGACTCCAATGAGCAGTTCTTC. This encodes CNVAVGDSNEQFF.

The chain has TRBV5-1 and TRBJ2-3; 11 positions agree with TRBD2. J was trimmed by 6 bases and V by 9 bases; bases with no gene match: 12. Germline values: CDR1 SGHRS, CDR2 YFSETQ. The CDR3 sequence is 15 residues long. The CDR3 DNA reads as TGCGCCACCCAGACTAGCGGGGCCCCTGGGGATACGCAGTATTTT. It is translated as CATQTSGAPGDTQYF.

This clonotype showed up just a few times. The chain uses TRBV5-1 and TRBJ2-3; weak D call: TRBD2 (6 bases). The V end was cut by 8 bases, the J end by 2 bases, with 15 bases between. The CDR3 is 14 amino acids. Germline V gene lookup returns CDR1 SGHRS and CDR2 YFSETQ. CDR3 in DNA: TGCGCCAGTCGTCTAGCGATCAACACAGATACGCAGTATTTT. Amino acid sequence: CASRLAINTDTQYF.

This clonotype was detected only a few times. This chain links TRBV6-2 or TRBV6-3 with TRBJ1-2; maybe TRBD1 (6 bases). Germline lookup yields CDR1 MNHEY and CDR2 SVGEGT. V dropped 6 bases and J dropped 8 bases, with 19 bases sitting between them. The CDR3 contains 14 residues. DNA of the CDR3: TGTGCCAGCAGAACAAACCACAGGGCGGGAGGCTACACCTTC. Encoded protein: CASRTNHRAGGYTF.

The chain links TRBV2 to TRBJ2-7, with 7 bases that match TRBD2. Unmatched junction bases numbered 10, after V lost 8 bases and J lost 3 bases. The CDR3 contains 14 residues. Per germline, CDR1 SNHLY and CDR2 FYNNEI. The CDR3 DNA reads TGTGCCAGCCGCTCATCCCGGGAGGTCTACGAGCAGTACTTC. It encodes CASRSSREVYEQYF. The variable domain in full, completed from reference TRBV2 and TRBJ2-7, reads EPEVTQTPSHQVTQMGQEVILRCVPISNHLYFYWYRQILGQKVEFLVSFYNNEISEKSEIFDDQFSVERPDGSNFTLKIRSTKLEDSAMYFCASRSSREVYEQYFGPGTRLTVT.

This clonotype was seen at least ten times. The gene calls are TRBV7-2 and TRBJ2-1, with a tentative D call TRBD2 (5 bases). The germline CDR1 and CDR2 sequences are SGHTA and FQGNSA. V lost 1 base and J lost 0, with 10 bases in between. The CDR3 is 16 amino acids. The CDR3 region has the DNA TGTGCCAGCAGCTTAGGGACTCTGAGCTCCTACAATGAGCAGTTCTTC. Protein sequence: CASSLGTLSSYNEQFF.

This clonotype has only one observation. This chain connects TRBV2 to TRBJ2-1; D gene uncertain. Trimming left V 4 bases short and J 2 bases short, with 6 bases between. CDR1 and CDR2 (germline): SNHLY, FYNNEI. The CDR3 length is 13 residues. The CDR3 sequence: CASSAKAYNEQFF. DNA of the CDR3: TGTGCCAGCAGTGCAAAAGCCTACAATGAGCAGTTCTTC.